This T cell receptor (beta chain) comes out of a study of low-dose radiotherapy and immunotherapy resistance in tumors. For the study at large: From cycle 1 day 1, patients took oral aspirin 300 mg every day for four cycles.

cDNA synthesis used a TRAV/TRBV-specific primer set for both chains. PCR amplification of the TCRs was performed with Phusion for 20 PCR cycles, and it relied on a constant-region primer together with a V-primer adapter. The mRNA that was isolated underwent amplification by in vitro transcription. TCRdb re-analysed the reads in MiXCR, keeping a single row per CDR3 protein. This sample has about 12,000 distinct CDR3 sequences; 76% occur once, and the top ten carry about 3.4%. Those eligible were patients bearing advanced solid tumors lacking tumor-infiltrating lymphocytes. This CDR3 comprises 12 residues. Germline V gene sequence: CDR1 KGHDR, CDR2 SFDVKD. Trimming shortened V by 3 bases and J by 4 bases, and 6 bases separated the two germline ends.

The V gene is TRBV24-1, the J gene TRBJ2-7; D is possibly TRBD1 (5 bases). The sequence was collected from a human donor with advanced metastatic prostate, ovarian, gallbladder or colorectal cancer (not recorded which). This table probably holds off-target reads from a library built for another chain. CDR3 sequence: CATSDQGYEQYF. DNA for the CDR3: TGTGCCACCAGTGATCAGGGTTACGAGCAGTACTTC.